These 21 T cell receptor beta chains came from one sample sequenced in a study of blood T cell repertoires in COVID-19. Clones were read by immunoSEQ multiplex PCR, and TCRdb kept only the in-frame ones, dropping some. The sample includes 170,000 or so clones, 80% of them seen just once. The sample was peripheral blood. These receptors all stem from an older man with active or convalescent COVID-19.

The chain combines TRBV4-1 with TRBJ2-1; 9 bases are a match to TRBD2. J was trimmed by 5 bases and V by 4 bases; bases with no gene match: 6. Germline CDR1 MGHRA, CDR2 YSYEKL. This CDR3 comprises 15 residues. CDR3 protein: CASSRGTSRDNEQFF. The CDR3 region has the DNA TGCGCCAGCAGCCGAGGGACTAGCAGAGACAATGAGCAGTTCTTC.

This chain uses TRBV23-1 with TRBJ2-7; 10 nucleotides line up with TRBD1. TRBV23-1 is known as an ORF, though its function is uncertain. After removal of 1 base from V and 4 bases from J, the junction contained 4 bases not matched to a gene. The length of the CDR3 is 15 residues. The CDR3 DNA follows: TGCGCCAGCAGTCAATTTGGACAGGGGGTTTACGAGCAGTACTTC. Its translation: CASSQFGQGVYEQYF.

The chain joins TRBV10-3 to TRBJ2-5; tentatively, D is TRBD1 (6 bases). Germline CDR1 reads ENHRY; CDR2 reads SYGVKD. This CDR3 is 13 amino acids long. V lost 4 bases and J lost 5, with 11 bases in between. The CDR3 is CAISVGGGETQYF. The DNA of the CDR3 is TGTGCCATCAGTGTTGGGGGCGGCGAGACCCAGTACTTC.

This chain joins TRBV7-2 and TRBJ2-5; a possible D gene is TRBD1 (7 bases). V was pared by 6 bases and J by 5 bases, with 16 bases between. Germline CDR1 is SGHTA and CDR2 is FQGNSA. This CDR3 comprises 14 residues. The CDR3, as DNA: TGTGCCAGCAGTTTCGGGACAGCGGGCGAGACCCAGTACTTC. It encodes CASSFGTAGETQYF. Full variable domain (rest looked up from reference TRBV7-2 and TRBJ2-5): GAGVSQSPSNKVTEKGKDVELRCDPISGHTALYWYRQSLGQGLEFLIYFQGNSAPDKSGLPSDRFSAERTGGSVSTLTIQRTQQEDSAVYLCASSFGTAGETQYFGPGTRLLVL.

The chain uses TRBV5-3 and TRBJ2-1, with TRBD2 matching 11 bases. TRBV5-3 is recorded as an ORF, its role being uncertain. V dropped 4 bases and J dropped 8; count of bases not matched to a gene: 8. The CDR3 totals 15 residues. CDR3 amino acids: CARSLGSSGGYEQFF. Here the CDR3 DNA reads TGTGCCAGAAGCCTCGGGTCTAGCGGGGGGTATGAGCAGTTCTTC.

The chain links TRBV12-3 or TRBV12-4 to TRBJ2-2; weak D call: TRBD2 (5 bases). The ends were cut back, 6 bases at V and 6 bases at J, with 11 bases in the middle. This CDR3 spans 13 amino acids. The CDR3 spells CASSSQLAGELFF. In nucleotides, the CDR3 is TGTGCCAGCAGCTCCCAACTAGCCGGGGAGCTGTTTTTT.

This clone showed up just a few times. The V gene is TRBV5-1, the J gene TRBJ2-5; 11 bases fit TRBD2. The CDR3 covers 15 residues. Germline V gene lookup returns CDR1 SGHRS and CDR2 YFSETQ. Trimming at V came to 7 bases and at J to 1 base, leaving 6 bases not matched to a gene. The CDR3 DNA is TGCGCCAGCCGAAAGACTAGCGGGATCCAAGAGACCCAGTACTTC. Translated, it gives CASRKTSGIQETQYF.

V is TRBV6-5 and J is TRBJ1-3, with 9 bases fitting TRBD1. This CDR3 contains 13 residues. CDR1 MNHEY and CDR2 SVGAGI come from the germline V gene. The trim removed 6 bases at V and 11 bases at J, leaving 8 bases unmatched. The CDR3 nucleotides read TGTGCCAGCAGCCGGGACAGGGTTATACCCATATATTTT. Protein sequence: CASSRDRVIPIYF.

The chain joins TRBV7-9 to TRBJ2-3; 7 bases map to TRBD2. This CDR3 has 16 amino acids. Germline V gives CDR1 SEHNR, CDR2 FQNEAQ (reference sequence). The J segment lost 6 bases and the V segment lost 5 bases, leaving 14 bases of the junction unmatched. The CDR3 coding sequence is TGTGCCAGCAGCCCACGACTAGCCTATCCCCCGGATACGCAGTATTTT. It is translated as CASSPRLAYPPDTQYF.

The chain carries TRBV19 and TRBJ1-2, with 10 bases aligning to TRBD1. The CDR3 has 14 residues. V dropped 6 bases and J dropped 2; count of bases not matched to a gene: 3. Germline values: CDR1 LNHDA, CDR2 SQIVND (reference sequence). This CDR3 reads CASSLDRGNYGYTF. The DNA of the CDR3 is TGTGCCAGTAGCCTGGACAGGGGGAACTATGGCTACACCTTC.

The genes are TRBV2 and TRBJ2-7; D possibly corresponds to TRBD1 (7 bases). The ends were cut back, 6 bases at V and 3 bases at J, with 12 bases in the middle. From germline, CDR1 is SNHLY and CDR2 FYNNEI. The CDR3 consists of 13 residues. The CDR3 loop is CASSRGADYEQYF. DNA for the CDR3: TGTGCCAGCAGCAGGGGGGCCGACTACGAGCAGTACTTC.

The chain has TRBV2 and TRBJ2-2; D unresolved. Trimming removed 2 bases from V and 4 bases from J, with 5 bases in between. In germline, CDR1 is SNHLY, CDR2 FYNNEI. The CDR3 is 13 residues long. CDR3 nucleotide sequence: TGTGCCAGCAGTGAATCTAGCACCGGGGAGCTGTTTTTT. It is translated as CASSESSTGELFF.

The CDR3 reads CASSRGGAGETQYF. In DNA form, the CDR3 reads TGTGCCAGCAGCCGAGGGGGGGCGGGAGAGACCCAGTACTTC. V usage is TRBV4-2 and J usage is TRBJ2-5; D is possibly TRBD2 (7 bases). Germline V gene sequence: CDR1 LGHNA, CDR2 YNFKEQ. V was shortened by 4 bases and J by 4 bases, with 13 bases between the two germline ends. This CDR3 is 14 amino acids long.

This clone was found once. The J gene is TRBJ1-4, the V gene TRBV30; 7 nucleotides line up with TRBD1. Germline CDR1 and CDR2: GTSNPN and SVGIG (reference sequence). The CDR3 covers 13 residues. V was pared by 3 bases and J by 3 bases, with 1 base of the junction left unmatched. The CDR3 DNA sequence: TGTGCCTGGAGCACAGGGGCTAATGAAAAACTGTTTTTT. Translated, it gives CAWSTGANEKLFF. The whole variable domain, remainder taken from reference TRBV30 and TRBJ1-4, is SQTIHQWPATLVQPVGSPLSLECTVEGTSNPNLYWYRQAAGRGLQLLFYSVGIGQISSEVPQNLSASRPQDRQFILSSKKLLLSDSGFYLCAWSTGANEKLFFGSGTQLSVL.

This clone appeared a single time. The chain has TRBV9 and TRBJ2-5; 7 bases map to TRBD1. Germline assignment: CDR1 SGDLS and CDR2 YYNGEE. The CDR3 is 13 amino acids. V dropped 4 bases and J dropped 3; count of bases not matched to a gene: 3. CDR3 nucleotides: TGTGCCAGCAGCCTCGGGACAGAAGAGACCCAGTACTTC. This encodes CASSLGTEETQYF.

This chain's CDR3 is CASSFSGQGTEAFF. In DNA, the CDR3 is TGCGCCAGCAGCTTCTCGGGACAGGGTACTGAAGCTTTCTTT. The chain employs TRBV5-1 and TRBJ1-1, with 9 bases that match TRBD1. This CDR3 is 14 amino acids long. Germline values: CDR1 SGHRS, CDR2 YFSETQ. V lost 2 bases and J lost 5; bases outside the gene matches: 4.

The rearrangement uses TRBV6-5 and TRBJ1-1, with D perhaps TRBD1 (6 bases). The CDR3 runs to 13 residues. CDR1 is MNHEY, CDR2 SVGAGI, per germline. The V end was cut by 0 bases, the J end by 11 bases, with 13 bases between. The CDR3 spells CASSYSRGSTAFF. The CDR3, as DNA: TGTGCCAGCAGTTACTCAAGGGGGTCTACGGCTTTCTTT.

The chain carries TRBV10-3 and TRBJ1-2; the D gene is possibly TRBD1 (6 bases). Germline V gene sequence: CDR1 ENHRY, CDR2 SYGVKD. This CDR3 spans 12 amino acids. The V end lost 9 bases, the J end lost 2 bases, and 10 bases lay between the germline ends. This CDR3 reads CAIRGLNYGYTF. As DNA, the CDR3 is TGTGCCATTAGGGGGTTAAACTATGGCTACACCTTC.

This chain joins TRBV28 and TRBJ1-6; 11 bases align to TRBD1. V gave up 0 bases and J gave up 9 bases; unmatched junction bases: 4. The V gene's germline CDR1 is MDHEN and CDR2 SYDVKM. This CDR3 spans 16 amino acids. The chain's CDR3 is CASSLWDRGRISPLHF. CDR3 sequence (DNA): TGTGCCAGCAGTTTATGGGACAGGGGGCGAATTTCACCCCTCCACTTT.

J is TRBJ2-7 and V is TRBV6-5; 7 bases agree with TRBD1. J was trimmed by 1 base and V by 6 bases; bases with no gene match: 3. The CDR3 totals 13 residues. CDR1 is MNHEY, CDR2 SVGAGI, per germline. The CDR3 nucleotides read TGTGCCAGCAGGCCGGGACAGTCCTACGAGCAGTACTTC. The encoded protein is CASRPGQSYEQYF.

This clone was seen a single time. V and J are TRBV10-3 and TRBJ2-1, with 8 nucleotides matching TRBD2. The germline CDR1 and CDR2 sequences are ENHRY and SYGVKD. The CDR3 is 13 residues long. V was clipped by 5 bases and J by 12 bases; unmatched bases: 9. The CDR3 sequence: CAISMEREPRQFF. DNA of the CDR3: TGTGCCATCAGTATGGAGCGGGAGCCCCGGCAGTTCTTC.